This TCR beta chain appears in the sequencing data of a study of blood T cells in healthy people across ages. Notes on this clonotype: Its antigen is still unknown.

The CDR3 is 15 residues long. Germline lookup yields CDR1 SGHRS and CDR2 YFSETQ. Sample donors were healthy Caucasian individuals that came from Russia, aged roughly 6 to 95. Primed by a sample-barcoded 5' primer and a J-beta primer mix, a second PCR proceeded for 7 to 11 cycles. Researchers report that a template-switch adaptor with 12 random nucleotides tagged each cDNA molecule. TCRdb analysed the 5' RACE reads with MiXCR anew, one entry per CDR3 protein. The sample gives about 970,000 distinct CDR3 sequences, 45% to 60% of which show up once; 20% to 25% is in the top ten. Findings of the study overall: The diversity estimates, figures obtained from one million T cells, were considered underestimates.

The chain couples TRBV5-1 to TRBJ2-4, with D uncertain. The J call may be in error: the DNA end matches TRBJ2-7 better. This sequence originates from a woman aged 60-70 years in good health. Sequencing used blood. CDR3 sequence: CASSLGELLSDEQYF. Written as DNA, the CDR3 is TGCGCCAGCAGCTTGGGAGAGCTCCTATCGGACGAGCAGTACTTC.